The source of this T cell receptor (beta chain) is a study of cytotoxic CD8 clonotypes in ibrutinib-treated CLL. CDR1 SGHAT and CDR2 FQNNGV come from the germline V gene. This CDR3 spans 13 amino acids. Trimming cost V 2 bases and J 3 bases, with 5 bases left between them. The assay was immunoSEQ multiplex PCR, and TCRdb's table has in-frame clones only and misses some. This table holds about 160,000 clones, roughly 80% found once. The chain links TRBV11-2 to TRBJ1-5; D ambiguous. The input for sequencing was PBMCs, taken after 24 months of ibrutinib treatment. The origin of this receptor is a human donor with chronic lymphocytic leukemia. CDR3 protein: CASSLSVNQPQHF. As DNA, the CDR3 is TGTGCCAGCAGCTTAAGTGTCAATCAGCCCCAGCATTTT.